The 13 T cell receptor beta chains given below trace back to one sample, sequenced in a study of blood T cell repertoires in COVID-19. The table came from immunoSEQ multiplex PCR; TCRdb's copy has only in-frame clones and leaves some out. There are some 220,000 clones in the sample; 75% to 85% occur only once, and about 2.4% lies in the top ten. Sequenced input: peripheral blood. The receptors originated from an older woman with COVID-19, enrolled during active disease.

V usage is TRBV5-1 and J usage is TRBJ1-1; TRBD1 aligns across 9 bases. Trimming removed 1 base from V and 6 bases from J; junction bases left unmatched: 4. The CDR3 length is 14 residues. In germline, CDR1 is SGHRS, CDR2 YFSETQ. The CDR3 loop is CASSLPDRGAEAFF. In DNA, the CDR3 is TGCGCCAGCAGCTTGCCCGACAGGGGGGCTGAAGCTTTCTTT. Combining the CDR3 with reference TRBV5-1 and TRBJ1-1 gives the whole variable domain KAGVTQTPRYLIKTRGQQVTLSCSPISGHRSVSWYQQTPGQGLQFLFEYFSETQRNKGNFPGRFSGRQFSNSRSEMNVSTLELGDSALYLCASSLPDRGAEAFFGQGTRLTVV.

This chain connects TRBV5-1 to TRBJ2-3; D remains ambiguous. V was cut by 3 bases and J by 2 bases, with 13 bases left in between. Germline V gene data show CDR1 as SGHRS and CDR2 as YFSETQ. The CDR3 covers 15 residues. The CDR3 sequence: CASSSLSTYTDTQYF. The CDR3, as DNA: TGCGCCAGCAGCTCCCTCTCCACCTACACAGATACGCAGTATTTT.

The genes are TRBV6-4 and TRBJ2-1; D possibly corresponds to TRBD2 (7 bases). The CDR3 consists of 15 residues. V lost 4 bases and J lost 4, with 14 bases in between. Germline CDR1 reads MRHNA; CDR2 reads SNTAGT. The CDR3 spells CASSALGGVYNEQFF. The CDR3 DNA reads TGTGCCAGCAGTGCTCTAGGGGGGGTATACAATGAGCAGTTCTTC.

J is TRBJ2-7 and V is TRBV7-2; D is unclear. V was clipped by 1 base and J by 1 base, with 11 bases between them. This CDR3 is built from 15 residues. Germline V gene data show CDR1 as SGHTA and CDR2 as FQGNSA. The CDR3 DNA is TGTGCCAGCAGCTTAGTGGCCCTCTCTTCCTACGAGCAGTACTTC. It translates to CASSLVALSSYEQYF.

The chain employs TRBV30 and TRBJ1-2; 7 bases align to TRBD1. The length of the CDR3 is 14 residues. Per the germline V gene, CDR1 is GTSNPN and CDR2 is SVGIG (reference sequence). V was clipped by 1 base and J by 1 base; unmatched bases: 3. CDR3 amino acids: CAWSADRSNYGYTF. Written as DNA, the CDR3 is TGTGCCTGGAGTGCGGACAGGAGTAACTATGGCTACACCTTC.

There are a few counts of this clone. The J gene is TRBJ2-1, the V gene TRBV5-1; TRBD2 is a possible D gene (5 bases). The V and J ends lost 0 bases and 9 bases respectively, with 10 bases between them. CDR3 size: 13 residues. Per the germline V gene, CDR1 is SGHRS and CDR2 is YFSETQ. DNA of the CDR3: TGCGCCAGCAGCTTGGCCCTAGCAGGTGAGCAGTTCTTC. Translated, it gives CASSLALAGEQFF.

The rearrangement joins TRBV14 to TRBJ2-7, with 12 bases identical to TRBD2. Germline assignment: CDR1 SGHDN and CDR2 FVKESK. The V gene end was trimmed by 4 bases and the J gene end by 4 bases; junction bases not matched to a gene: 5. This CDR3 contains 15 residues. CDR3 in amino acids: CASSPLAGGPYEQYF. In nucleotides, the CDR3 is TGTGCCAGCAGCCCCCTAGCGGGAGGGCCTTACGAGCAGTACTTC.

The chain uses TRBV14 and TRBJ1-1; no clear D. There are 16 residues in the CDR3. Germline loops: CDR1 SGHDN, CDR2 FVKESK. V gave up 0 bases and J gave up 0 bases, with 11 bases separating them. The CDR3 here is CASSQEGGQMNTEAFF. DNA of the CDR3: TGTGCCAGCAGCCAAGAAGGAGGCCAGATGAACACTGAAGCTTTCTTT.

In nucleotides, the CDR3 is TGTGCCTGGAGTGTACCGCCTAGCTACAAAAACAATGAGCAGTTCTTC. This encodes CAWSVPPSYKNNEQFF. The chain couples TRBV30 to TRBJ2-1; TRBD2 might be the D (5 bases). The CDR3 runs 16 residues. CDR1 and CDR2 (germline): GTSNPN, SVGIG (reference sequence). The ends were cut back, 0 bases at V and 5 bases at J, with 17 bases in the middle.

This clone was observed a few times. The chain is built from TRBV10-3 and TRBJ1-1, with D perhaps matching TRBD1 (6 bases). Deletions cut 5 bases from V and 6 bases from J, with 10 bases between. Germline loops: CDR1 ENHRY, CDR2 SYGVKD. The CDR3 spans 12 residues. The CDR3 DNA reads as TGTGCCATCAGTCCCAGGGGTGCTGAAGCTTTCTTT. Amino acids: CAISPRGAEAFF.

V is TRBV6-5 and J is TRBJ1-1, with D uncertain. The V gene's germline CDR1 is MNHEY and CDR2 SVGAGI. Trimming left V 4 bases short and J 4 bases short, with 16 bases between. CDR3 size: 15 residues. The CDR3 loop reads CASSSGFPGITEAFF. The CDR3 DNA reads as TGTGCCAGCAGTTCCGGCTTTCCCGGGATCACTGAAGCTTTCTTT.

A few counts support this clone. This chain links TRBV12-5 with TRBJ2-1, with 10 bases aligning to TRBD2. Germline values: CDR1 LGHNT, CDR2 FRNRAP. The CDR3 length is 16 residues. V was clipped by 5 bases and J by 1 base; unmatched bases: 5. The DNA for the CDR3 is TGTGCTAGTGGTATTAGCGGGGGGATATCCTACAATGAGCAGTTCTTC. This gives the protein CASGISGGISYNEQFF. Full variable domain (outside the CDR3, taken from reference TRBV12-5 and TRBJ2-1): DARVTQTPRHKVTEMGQEVTMRCQPILGHNTVFWYRQTMMQGLELLAYFRNRAPLDDSGMPKDRFSAEMPDATLATLKIQPSEPRDSAVYFCASGISGGISYNEQFFGPGTRLTVL.

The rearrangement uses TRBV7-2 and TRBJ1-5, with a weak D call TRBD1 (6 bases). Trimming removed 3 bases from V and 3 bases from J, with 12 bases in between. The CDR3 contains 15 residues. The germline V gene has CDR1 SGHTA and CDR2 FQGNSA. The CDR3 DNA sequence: TGTGCCAGCAGCTTCACGGGACAATACAATCAGCCCCAGCATTTT. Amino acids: CASSFTGQYNQPQHF.